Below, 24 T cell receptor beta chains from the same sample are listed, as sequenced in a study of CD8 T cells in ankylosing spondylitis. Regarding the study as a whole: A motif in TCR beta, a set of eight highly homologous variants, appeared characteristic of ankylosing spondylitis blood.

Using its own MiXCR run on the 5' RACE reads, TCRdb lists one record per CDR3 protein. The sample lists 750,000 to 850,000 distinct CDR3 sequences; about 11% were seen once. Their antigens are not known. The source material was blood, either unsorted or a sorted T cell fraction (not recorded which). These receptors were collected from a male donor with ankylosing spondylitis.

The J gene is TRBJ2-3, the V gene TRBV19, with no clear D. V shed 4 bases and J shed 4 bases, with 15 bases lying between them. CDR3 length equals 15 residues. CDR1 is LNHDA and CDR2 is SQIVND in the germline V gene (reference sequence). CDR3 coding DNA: TGTGCCAGTAGTAGAGTTTTAGTCGGCTCAGATACGCAGTATTTT. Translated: CASSRVLVGSDTQYF.

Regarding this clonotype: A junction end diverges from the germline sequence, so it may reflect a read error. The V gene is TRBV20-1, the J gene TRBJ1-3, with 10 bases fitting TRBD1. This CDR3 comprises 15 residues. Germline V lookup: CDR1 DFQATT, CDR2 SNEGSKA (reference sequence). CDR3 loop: CCARSGTGDLDTIYF. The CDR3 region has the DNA TGCTGTGCTAGATCCGGGACAGGGGATTTGGACACCATATATTTT.

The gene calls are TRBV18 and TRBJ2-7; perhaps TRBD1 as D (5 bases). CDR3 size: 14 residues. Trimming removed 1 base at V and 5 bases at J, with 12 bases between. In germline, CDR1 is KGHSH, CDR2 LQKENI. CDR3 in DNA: TGTGCCAGCTCACCACTAAGGGGTTTGGACGAGCAGTACTTC. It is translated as CASSPLRGLDEQYF.

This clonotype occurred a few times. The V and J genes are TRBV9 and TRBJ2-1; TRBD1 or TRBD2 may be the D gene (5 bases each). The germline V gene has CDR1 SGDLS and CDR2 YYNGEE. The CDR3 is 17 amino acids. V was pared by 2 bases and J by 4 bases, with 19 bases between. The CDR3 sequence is CASSVAPWGISYNEQFF. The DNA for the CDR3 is TGTGCCAGCAGCGTCGCCCCGTGGGGGATTTCTTACAATGAGCAGTTCTTC.

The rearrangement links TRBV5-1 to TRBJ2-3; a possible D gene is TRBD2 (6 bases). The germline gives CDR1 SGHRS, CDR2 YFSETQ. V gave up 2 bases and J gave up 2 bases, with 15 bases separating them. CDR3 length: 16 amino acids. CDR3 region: CASSFVGRGVTDTQYF. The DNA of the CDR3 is TGCGCCAGCAGCTTCGTAGGTCGCGGGGTCACAGATACGCAGTATTTT.

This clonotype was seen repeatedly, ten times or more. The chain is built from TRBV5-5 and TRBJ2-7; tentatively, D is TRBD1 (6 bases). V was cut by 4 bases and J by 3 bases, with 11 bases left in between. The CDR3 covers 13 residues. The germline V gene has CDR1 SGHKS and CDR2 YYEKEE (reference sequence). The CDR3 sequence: CASSRRQDYEQYF. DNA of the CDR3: TGTGCCAGCAGCAGACGACAGGACTACGAGCAGTACTTC.

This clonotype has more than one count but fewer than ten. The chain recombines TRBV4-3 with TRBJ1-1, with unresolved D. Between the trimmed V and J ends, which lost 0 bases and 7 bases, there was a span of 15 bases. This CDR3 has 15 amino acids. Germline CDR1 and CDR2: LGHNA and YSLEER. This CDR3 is CASSQDQGGNLEAFF. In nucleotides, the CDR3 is TGCGCCAGCAGCCAAGACCAAGGAGGGAACCTTGAAGCTTTCTTT.

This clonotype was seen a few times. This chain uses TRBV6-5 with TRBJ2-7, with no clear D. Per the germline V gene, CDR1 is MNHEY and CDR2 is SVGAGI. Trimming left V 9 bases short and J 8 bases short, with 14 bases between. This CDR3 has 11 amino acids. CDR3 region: CASKRSGQQYF. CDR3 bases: TGTGCCAGTAAGAGGTCTGGGCAGCAGTACTTC.

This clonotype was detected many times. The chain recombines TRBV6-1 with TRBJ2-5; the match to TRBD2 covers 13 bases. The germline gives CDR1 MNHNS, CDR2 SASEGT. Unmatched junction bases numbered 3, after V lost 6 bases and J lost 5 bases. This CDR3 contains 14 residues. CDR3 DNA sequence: TGTGCCAGCAGAGGACTAGCGGGAGTGGAGACCCAGTACTTC. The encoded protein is CASRGLAGVETQYF.

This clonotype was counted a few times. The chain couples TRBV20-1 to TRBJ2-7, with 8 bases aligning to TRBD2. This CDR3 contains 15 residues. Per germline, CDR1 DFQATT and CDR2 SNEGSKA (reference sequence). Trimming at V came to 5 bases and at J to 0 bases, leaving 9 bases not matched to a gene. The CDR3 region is CSAHLAGLSSYEQYF. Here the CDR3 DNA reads TGCAGTGCTCACCTAGCGGGCCTTAGCTCCTACGAGCAGTACTTC.

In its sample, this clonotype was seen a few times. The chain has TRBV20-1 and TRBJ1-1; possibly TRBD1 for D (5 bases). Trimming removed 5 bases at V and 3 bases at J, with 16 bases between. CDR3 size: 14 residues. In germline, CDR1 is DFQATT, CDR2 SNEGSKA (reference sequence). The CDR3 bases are TGCAGTGCTGATACCCGAAGGGGCGACACTGAAGCTTTCTTT. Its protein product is CSADTRRGDTEAFF.

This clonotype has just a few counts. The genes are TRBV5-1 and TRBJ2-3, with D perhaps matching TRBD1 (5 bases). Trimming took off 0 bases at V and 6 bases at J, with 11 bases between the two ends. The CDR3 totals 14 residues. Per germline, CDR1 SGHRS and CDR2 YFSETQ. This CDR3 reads CASSLEGAGDTQYF. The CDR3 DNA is TGCGCCAGCAGCTTGGAAGGGGCAGGGGATACGCAGTATTTT.

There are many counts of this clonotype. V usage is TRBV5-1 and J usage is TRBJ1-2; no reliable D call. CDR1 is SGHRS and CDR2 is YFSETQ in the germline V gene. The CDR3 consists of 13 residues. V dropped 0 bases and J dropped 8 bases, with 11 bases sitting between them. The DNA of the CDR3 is TGCGCCAGCAGCTTGGATCCGGGTGGCGGCTACACCTTC. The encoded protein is CASSLDPGGGYTF.

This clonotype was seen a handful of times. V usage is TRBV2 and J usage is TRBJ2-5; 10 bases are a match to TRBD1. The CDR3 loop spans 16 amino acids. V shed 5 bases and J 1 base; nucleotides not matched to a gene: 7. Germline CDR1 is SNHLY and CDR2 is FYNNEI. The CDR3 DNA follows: TGTGCCAGCAGTCTACCGGGACAGGGGCTCCAAGAGACCCAGTACTTC. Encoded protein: CASSLPGQGLQETQYF.

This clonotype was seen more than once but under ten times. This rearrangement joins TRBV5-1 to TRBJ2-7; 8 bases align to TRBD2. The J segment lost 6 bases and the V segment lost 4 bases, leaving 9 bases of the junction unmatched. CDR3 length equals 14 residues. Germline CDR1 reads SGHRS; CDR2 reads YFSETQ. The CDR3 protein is CASSPGGRFTEQYF. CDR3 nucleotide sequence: TGCGCCAGCAGCCCGGGGGGGCGTTTTACCGAGCAGTACTTC.

The CDR3 nucleotides read TGTGCCAGCAGTAGGACAGCGCCCCAAGAGACCCAGTACTTC. Translating gives CASSRTAPQETQYF. V and J are TRBV6-1 and TRBJ2-5; D is perhaps TRBD1 (6 bases). Trimming pared 5 bases from V and 1 base from J, leaving 11 bases between. CDR1 MNHNS and CDR2 SASEGT come from the germline V gene. The CDR3 is 14 residues long.

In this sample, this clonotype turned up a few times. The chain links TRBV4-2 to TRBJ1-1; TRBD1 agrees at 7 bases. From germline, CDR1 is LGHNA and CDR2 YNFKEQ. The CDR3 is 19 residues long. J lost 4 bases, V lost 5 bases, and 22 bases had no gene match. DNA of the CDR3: TGTGCCAGCAGCGGACGGGACAGCCTCCTCCATGGGATAGGCACTGAAGCTTTCTTT. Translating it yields CASSGRDSLLHGIGTEAFF.

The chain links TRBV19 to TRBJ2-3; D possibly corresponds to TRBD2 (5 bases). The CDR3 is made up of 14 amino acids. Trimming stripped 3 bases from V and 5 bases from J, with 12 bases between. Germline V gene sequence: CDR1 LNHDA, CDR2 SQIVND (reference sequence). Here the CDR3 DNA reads TGTGCCAGTAGTATGACTACACAACGAGATACGCAGTATTTT. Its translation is CASSMTTQRDTQYF.

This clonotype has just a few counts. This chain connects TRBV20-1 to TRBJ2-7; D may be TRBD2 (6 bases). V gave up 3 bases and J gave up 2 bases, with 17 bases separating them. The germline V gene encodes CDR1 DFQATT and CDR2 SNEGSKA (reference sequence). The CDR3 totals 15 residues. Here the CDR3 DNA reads TGCAGTGCTAGGGCGGAGGGTCTCTCTCCCTACGAGCAGTACTTC. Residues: CSARAEGLSPYEQYF.

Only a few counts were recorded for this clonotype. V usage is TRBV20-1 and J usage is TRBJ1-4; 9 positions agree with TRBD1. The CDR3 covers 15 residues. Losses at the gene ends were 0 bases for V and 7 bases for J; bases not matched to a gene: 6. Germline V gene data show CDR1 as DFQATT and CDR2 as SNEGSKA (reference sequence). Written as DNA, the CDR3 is TGCAGTGCTAGAGATAACAGGGGGCTTGGTGAAAAACTGTTTTTT. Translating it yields CSARDNRGLGEKLFF.

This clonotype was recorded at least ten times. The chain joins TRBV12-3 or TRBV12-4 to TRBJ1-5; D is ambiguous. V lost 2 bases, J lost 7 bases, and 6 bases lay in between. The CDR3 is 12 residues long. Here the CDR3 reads CASSLLRQPQHF. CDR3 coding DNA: TGTGCCAGCAGTTTATTGAGGCAGCCCCAGCATTTT.

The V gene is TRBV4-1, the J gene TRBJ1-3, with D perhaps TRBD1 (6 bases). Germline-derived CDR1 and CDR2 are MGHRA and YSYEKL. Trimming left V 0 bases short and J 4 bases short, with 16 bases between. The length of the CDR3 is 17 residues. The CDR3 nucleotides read TGCGCCAGCAGCCAAGAGGCATCGACAGGATTCGGAAACACCATATATTTT. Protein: CASSQEASTGFGNTIYF.

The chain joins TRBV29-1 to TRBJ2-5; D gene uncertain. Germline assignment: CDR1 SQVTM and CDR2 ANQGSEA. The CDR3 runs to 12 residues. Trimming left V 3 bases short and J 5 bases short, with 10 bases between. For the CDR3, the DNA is TGCAGCGTTGATATGGCTGGGGAGACCCAGTACTTC. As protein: CSVDMAGETQYF.

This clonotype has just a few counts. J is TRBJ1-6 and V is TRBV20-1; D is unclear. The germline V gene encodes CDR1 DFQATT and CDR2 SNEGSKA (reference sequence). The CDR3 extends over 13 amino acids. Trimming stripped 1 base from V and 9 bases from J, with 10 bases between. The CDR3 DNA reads TGCAGTGCTAGAGGTCTGGCCGTTTCACCCCTCCACTTT. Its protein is CSARGLAVSPLHF.